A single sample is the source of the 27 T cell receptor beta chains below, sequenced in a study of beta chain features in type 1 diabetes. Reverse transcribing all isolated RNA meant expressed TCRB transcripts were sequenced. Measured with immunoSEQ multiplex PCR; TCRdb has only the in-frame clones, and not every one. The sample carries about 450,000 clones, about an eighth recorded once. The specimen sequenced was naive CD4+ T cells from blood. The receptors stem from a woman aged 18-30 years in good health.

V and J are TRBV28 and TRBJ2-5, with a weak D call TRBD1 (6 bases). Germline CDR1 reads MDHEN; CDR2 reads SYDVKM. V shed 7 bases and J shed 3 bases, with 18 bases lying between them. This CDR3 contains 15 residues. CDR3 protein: CASIEQGRNEETQYF. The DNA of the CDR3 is TGTGCCAGCATCGAACAGGGAAGAAATGAAGAGACCCAGTACTTC.

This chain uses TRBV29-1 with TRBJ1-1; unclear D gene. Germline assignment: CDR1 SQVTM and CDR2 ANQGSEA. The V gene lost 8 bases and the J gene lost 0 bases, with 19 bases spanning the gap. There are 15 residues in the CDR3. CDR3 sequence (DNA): TGCAGCATTGCCCTCCGGAAGGGCGTGAACACTGAAGCTTTCTTT. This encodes CSIALRKGVNTEAFF.

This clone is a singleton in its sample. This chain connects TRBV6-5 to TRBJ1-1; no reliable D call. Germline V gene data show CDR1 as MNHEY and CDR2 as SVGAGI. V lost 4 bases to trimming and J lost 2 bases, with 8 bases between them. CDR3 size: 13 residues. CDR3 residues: CASSLVRNTEAFF. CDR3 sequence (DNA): TGTGCCAGCAGTTTGGTACGAAACACTGAAGCTTTCTTT.

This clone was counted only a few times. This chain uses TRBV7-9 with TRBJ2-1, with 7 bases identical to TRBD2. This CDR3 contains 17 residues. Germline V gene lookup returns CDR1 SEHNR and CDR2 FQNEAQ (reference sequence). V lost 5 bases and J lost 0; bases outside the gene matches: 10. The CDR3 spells CASSPTRASGSYNEQFF. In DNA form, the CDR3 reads TGTGCCAGCAGCCCGACGAGGGCTAGCGGCTCCTACAATGAGCAGTTCTTC.

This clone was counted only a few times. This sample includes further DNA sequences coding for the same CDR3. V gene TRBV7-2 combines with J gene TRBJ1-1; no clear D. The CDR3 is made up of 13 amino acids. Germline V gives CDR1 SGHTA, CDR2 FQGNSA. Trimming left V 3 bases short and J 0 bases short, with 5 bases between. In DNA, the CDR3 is TGTGCCAGCAGCTTTGGGTTGAACACTGAAGCTTTCTTT. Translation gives CASSFGLNTEAFF.

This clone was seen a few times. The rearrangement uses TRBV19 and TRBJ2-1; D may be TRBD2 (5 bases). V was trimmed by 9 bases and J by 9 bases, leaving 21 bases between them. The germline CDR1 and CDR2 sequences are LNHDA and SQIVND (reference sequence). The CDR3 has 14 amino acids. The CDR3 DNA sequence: TGTGCCAGCGGGGTGCCGCTAAATAGTGTTGAGCAGTTCTTC. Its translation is CASGVPLNSVEQFF.

The CDR3 DNA follows: TGTGCCAGCAGCGCCACAGGGAATCGAGGTCAGCCCCAGCATTTT. Its protein product is CASSATGNRGQPQHF. V gene TRBV9 combines with J gene TRBJ1-5, with a weak D call TRBD1 (6 bases). This CDR3 region has 15 residues. CDR1 is SGDLS, CDR2 YYNGEE, per germline. V was clipped by 3 bases and J by 6 bases, with 16 bases between them. Full variable domain (remainder filled in from reference TRBV9 and TRBJ1-5): DSGVTQTPKHLITATGQRVTLRCSPRSGDLSVYWYQQSLDQGLQFLIQYYNGEERAKGNILERFSAQQFPDLHSELNLSSLELGDSALYFCASSATGNRGQPQHFGDGTRLSIL.

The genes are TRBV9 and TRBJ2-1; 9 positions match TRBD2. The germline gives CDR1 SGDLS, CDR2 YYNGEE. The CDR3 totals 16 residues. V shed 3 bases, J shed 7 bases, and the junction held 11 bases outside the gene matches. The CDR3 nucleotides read TGTGCCAGCAGCGCCCGGGCGGGAGGGTCGAGGAATGAGCAGTTCTTC. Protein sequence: CASSARAGGSRNEQFF.

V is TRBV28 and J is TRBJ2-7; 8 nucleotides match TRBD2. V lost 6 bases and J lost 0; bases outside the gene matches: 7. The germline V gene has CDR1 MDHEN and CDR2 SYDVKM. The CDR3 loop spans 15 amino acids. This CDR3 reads CASSPGGTSSYEQYV. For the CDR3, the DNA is TGTGCCAGCAGCCCAGGTGGGACTAGCTCCTACGAGCAGTACGTC.

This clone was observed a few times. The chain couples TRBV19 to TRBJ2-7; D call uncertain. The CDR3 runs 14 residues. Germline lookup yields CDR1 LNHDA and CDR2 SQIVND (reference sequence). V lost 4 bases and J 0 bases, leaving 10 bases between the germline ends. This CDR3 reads CASSTGAYSYEQYF. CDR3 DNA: TGTGCCAGTAGTACAGGCGCGTACTCCTACGAGCAGTACTTC.

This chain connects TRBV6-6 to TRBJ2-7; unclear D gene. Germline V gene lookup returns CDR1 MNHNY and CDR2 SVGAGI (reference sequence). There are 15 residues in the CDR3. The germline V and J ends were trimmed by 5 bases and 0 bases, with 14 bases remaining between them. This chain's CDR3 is CASSAPGLSSYEQYF. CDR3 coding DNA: TGTGCCAGCAGTGCCCCAGGCCTGAGCTCCTACGAGCAGTACTTC.

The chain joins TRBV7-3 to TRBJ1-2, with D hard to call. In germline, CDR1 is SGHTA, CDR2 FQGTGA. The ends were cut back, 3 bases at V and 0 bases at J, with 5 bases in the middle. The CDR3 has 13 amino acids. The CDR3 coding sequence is TGTGCCAGCAGCTTCACAGCTAACTATGGCTACACCTTC. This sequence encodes CASSFTANYGYTF.

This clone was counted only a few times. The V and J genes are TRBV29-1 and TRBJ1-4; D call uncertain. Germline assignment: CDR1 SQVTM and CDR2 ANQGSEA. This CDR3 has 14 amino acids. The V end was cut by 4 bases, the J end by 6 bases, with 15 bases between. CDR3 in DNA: TGCAGCGTTGGATTTGTAACCACGGATGAAAAACTGTTTTTT. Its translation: CSVGFVTTDEKLFF.

The CDR3 region has the DNA TGCAGCGGTTCTACAGGGTCTAATTCACCCCTCCACTTT. It translates to CSGSTGSNSPLHF. This rearrangement joins TRBV29-1 to TRBJ1-6, with a weak D call TRBD1 (6 bases). This CDR3 has 13 residues. Germline V gives CDR1 SQVTM, CDR2 ANQGSEA. Trimming took 7 bases from V and 6 from J, leaving 13 bases between them.

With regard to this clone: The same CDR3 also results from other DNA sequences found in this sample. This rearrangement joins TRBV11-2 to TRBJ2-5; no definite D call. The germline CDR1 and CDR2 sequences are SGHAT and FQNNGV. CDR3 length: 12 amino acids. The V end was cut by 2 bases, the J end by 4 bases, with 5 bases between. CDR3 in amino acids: CASSLSGETQYF. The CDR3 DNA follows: TGTGCCAGCAGCTTATCCGGAGAGACCCAGTACTTC. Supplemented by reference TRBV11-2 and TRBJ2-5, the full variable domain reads EAGVAQSPRYKIIEKRQSVAFWCNPISGHATLYWYQQILGQGPKLLIQFQNNGVVDDSQLPKDRFSAERLKGVDSTLKIQPAKLEDSAVYLCASSLSGETQYFGPGTRLLVL.

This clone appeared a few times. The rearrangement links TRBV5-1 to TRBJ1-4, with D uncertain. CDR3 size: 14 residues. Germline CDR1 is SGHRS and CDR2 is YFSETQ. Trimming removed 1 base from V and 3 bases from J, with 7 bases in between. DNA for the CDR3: TGCGCCAGCAGCTTGCATCAGGCTAATGAAAAACTGTTTTTT. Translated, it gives CASSLHQANEKLFF.

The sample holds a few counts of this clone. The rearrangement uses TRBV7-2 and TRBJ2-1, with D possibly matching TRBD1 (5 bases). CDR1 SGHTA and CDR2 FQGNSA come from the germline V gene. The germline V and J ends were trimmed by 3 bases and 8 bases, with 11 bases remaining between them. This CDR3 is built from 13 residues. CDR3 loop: CASSLQGNDEQFF. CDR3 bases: TGTGCCAGCAGCTTGCAGGGAAACGATGAGCAGTTCTTC.

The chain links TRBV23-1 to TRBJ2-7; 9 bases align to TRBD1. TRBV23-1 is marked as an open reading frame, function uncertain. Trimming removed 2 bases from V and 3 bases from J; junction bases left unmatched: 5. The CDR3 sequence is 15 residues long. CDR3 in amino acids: CASSQGGQGDYEQYF. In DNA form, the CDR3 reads TGCGCCAGCAGTCAAGGGGGACAGGGAGACTACGAGCAGTACTTC.

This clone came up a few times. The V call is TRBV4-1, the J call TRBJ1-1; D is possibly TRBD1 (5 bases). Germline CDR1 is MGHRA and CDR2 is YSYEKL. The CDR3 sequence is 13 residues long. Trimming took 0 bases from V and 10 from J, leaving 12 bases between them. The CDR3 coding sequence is TGCGCCAGCAGCCAAGATCCACTGGGGGGAGCTTTCTTT. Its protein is CASSQDPLGGAFF.

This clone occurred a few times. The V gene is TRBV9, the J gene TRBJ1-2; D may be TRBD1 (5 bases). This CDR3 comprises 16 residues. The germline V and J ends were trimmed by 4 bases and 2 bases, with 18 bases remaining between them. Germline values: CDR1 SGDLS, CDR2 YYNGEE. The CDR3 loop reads CASSSSPGRRNYGYTF. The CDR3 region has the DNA TGTGCCAGCAGCTCCAGCCCGGGACGGAGAAACTATGGCTACACCTTC.

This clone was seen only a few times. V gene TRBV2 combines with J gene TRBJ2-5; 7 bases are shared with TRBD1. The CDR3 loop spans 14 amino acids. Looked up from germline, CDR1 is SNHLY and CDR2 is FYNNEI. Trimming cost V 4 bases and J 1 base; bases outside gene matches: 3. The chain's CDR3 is CASSGRQGQETQYF. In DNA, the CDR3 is TGTGCCAGCAGTGGCCGACAGGGCCAAGAGACCCAGTACTTC.

CDR3 in DNA: TGTGCCAGCAGTTTAGAGACAGGGGAAAAGACCCAGTACTTC. Encoded protein: CASSLETGEKTQYF. This chain uses TRBV27 with TRBJ2-5, with TRBD1 matching over 8 bases. CDR1 MNHEY and CDR2 SMNVEV come from the germline V gene (reference sequence). Germline trimming cut 2 bases from V and 6 bases from J; bases unmatched to any gene: 5. The CDR3 has 14 residues.

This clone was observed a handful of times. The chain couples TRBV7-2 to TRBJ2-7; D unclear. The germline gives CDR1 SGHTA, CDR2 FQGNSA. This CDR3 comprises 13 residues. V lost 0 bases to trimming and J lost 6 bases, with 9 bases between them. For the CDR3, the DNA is TGTGCCAGCAGCTTAGCTACGGGCCGCGAGCAGTACGTC. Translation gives CASSLATGREQYV.

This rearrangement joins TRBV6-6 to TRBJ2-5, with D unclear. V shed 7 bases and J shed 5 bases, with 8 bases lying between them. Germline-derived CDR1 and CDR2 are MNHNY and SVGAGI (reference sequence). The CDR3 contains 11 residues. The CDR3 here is CASINRETQYF. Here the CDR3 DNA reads TGTGCCAGCATCAATAGGGAGACCCAGTACTTC.

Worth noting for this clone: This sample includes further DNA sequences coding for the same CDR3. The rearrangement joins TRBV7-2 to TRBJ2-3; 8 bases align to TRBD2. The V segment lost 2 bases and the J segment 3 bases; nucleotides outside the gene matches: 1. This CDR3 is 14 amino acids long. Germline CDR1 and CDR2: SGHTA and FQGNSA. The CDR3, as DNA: TGTGCCAGCAGCTTACGGGGGGGAACAGATACGCAGTATTTT. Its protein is CASSLRGGTDTQYF.

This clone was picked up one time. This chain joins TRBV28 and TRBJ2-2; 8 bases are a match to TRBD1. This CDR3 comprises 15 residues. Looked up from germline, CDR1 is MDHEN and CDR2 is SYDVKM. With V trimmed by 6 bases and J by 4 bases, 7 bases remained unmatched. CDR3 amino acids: CASRQGAGGTGELFF. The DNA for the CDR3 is TGTGCCAGCAGGCAGGGGGCAGGTGGCACCGGGGAGCTGTTTTTT.

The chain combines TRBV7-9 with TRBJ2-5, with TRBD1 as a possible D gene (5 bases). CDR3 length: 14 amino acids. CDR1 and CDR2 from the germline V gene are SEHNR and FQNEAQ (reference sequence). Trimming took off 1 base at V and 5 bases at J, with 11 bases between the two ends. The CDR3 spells CASSLVPGRETQYF. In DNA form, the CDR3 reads TGTGCCAGCAGCTTAGTCCCAGGGCGGGAGACCCAGTACTTC. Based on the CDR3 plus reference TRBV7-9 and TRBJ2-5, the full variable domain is DTGVSQNPRHKITKRGQNVTFRCDPISEHNRLYWYRQTLGQGPEFLTYFQNEAQLEKSRLLSDRFSAERPKGSFSTLEIQRTEQGDSAMYLCASSLVPGRETQYFGPGTRLLVL.